The 3 T cell receptor beta chains listed next were all sequenced from one sample in a study of CXCR3-negative and CXCR3-positive naive CD8 T cells. The TRB cDNA libraries were prepared by 5' RACE with UMI labels. TCRdb reprocessed the 5' RACE reads and keeps a single row for each CDR3 protein, giving no DNA. There are about 39,000 distinct CDR3 sequences in the sample, with roughly 1.6% held by the top ten. What was sequenced was naive CXCR3- CD8+ T cells from blood. Subset indicated: CD45RO-CCR7+CD27+CD95- naive CD8+ T cells lacking CXCR3 (TNR3-). All receptors derive from a human donor in good health. Some clones in this sample may be carry-over from other donors' samples.

Judged by frequency, this clonotype is medium-sized. The chain employs TRBV6-2 or TRBV6-3 and TRBJ1-5. This CDR3 is 12 amino acids long. Per the germline V gene, CDR1 is MNHEY and CDR2 is SVGEGT. CDR3 region: CASSYLLMPQHF.

The V and J genes are TRBV20-1 and TRBJ2-1; no DNA is available, so the TRBD2 call from TCRdb remains unchecked. This CDR3 spans 15 amino acids. From germline, CDR1 is DFQATT and CDR2 SNEGSKA (reference sequence). This chain's CDR3 is CSARDRSGGYNEQFF.

The chain joins TRBV7-2 to TRBJ2-3; checking the TCRdb D call of TRBD1 is not possible without DNA. The CDR3 runs 16 residues. Germline V gene data show CDR1 as SGHTA and CDR2 as FQGNSA. The CDR3 protein is CASSLDWTDFGDTQYF.